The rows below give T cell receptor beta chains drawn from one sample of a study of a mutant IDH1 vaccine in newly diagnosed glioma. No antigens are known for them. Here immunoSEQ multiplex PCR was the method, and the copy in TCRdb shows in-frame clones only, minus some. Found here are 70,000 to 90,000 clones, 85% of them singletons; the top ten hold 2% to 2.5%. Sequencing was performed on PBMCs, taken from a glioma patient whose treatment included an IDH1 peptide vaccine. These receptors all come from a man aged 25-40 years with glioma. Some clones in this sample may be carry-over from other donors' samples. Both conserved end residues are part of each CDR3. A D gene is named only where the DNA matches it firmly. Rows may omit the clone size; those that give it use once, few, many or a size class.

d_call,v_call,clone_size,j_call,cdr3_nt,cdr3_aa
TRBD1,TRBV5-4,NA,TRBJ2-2,TGTGCCAGCAGCCTACAGGGGTGGGCCGGGGAGCTGTTTTTT,CASSLQGWAGELFF
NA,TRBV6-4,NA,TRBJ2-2,TGTGCCAGCAGTCCGGAGCAGAACACCGGGGAGCTGTTTTTT,CASSPEQNTGELFF
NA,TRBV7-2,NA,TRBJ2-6,TGTGCCAGCAGCTTAGGTTCCACTGGGGCCAACGTCCTGACTTTC,CASSLGSTGANVLTF
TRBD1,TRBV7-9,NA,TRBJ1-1,TGTGCCAGCAGCGGGACAGTACAGCGGGCGAACACTGAAGCTTTCTTT,CASSGTVQRANTEAFF
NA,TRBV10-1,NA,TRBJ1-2,TGCGCCAGCAGTGCCCGTCCGTTGGGCTACACCTTC,CASSARPLGYTF
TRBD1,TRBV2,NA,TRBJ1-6,TGTGCCAGCATCCGGACAGGGGGCAATTCACCCCTCCACTTT,CASIRTGGNSPLHF
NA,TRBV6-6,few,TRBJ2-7,TGTGCCAGCAGTCAACCCCCAGGCCTCGGCCTCTACGAGCAGTACTTC,CASSQPPGLGLYEQYF
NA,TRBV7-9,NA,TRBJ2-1,TGTGCCAGCAGCTCGACCCAGGGGGGGGACTACAATGAGCAGTTCTTC,CASSSTQGGDYNEQFF
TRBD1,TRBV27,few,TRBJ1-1,TGTGCCAGCAGTTTTGGTCAGGGGGCTGAAGCTTTCTTT,CASSFGQGAEAFF
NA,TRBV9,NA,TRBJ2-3,TGCGCCAGCAGCTCAGGCGGGAAGTTGGATACGCAGTATTTT,CASSSGGKLDTQYF
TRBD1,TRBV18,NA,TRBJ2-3,TGTGCCAGCTCACCACCGGGGGACAGGTTAAACACAGATACGCAGTATTTT,CASSPPGDRLNTDTQYF
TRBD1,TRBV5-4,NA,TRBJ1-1,TGTGCCAGCAGCTTCGGACAGGCGGGAGCTTTCTTT,CASSFGQAGAFF
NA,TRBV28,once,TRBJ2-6,TGTGCCAGCAGGAGGTCTGGGGACTCTGGGGCCAACGTCCTGACTTTC,CASRRSGDSGANVLTF
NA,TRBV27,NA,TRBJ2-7,TGTGCCAGCAGTTTACAAGGGCGGAGCTACGAGCAGTACTTC,CASSLQGRSYEQYF
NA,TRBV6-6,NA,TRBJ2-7,TGTGCCAGCAGTTCTAGGACCTACGAGCAGTACTTC,CASSSRTYEQYF
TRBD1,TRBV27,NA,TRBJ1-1,TGTGCCAGCAGGCAGGGGGCGCTTAGCACTGAAGCTTTCTTT,CASRQGALSTEAFF
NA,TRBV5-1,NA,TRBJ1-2,TGCGCCAGCACCGGAGACTCCAACTATGGCTACACCTTC,CASTGDSNYGYTF
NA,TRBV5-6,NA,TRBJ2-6,TGTGCCAGCAGCTTGGCTATTGCAGGGGCGGGTGGGGCCAACGTCCTGACTTTC,CASSLAIAGAGGANVLTF
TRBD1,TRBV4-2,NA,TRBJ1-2,TGTGCCAGCAGACAGGCCGGGACAGGGAACTATGGCTACACCTTC,CASRQAGTGNYGYTF
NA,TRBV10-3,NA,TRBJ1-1,TGTGCCATCAGTGAGTCGGGACGAATGAACACTGAAGCTTTCTTT,CAISESGRMNTEAFF
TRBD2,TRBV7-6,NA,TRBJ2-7,TGTGCCAGCAGCTTAGCGATTAAGGCTAGCGGGAGGTACGAGCAGTACTTC,CASSLAIKASGRYEQYF
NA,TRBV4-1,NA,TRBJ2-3,TGCGCCAGCAGCCAAGGGGGGGGCCGGACGCAGTATTTT,CASSQGGGRTQYF
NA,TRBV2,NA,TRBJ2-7,TGTGCCAGCAGTGAAGGGACAGCATACGAGCAGTACTTC,CASSEGTAYEQYF
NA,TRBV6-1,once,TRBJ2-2,TGTGCCAGCAGTGAACATGGTGGTAGTCGGGAGCTGTTTTTT,CASSEHGGSRELFF